These 9 T cell receptor beta chains came from one sample sequenced in a study of blood T cells in healthy people across ages. The use of a sample-barcoded 5' primer and a J-beta primer mix characterized a second PCR of about 7 to 12 cycles. TCRdb itself ran the 5' RACE reads through MiXCR, one entry per CDR3 protein. The table has around 1.5 million distinct CDR3 sequences, 59% seen once. The source material was blood. The receptor set was obtained from a man between 18 and 35 years old in good health.

The CDR3 spells CASSLTGGGYNSPLHF. Here the CDR3 DNA reads TGTGCCAGCAGCCTTACAGGGGGCGGCTATAATTCACCCCTCCACTTT. The rearrangement links TRBV2 to TRBJ1-6; the match to TRBD1 covers 9 bases. The CDR3 runs to 16 residues. Looked up from germline, CDR1 is SNHLY and CDR2 is FYNNEI. V lost 6 bases and J lost 3; bases outside the gene matches: 6.

J is TRBJ2-1 and V is TRBV7-2; perhaps TRBD2 as D (7 bases). Germline V gives CDR1 SGHTA, CDR2 FQGNSA. The length of the CDR3 is 14 residues. Trimming took 0 bases from V and 9 from J, leaving 12 bases between them. In nucleotides, the CDR3 is TGTGCCAGCAGCTTAGCGGGGGGGCCTATTGAGCAGTTCTTC. It translates to CASSLAGGPIEQFF.

This sequence joins TRBV20-1 and TRBJ2-3; the match to TRBD2 covers 9 bases. This CDR3 is built from 15 residues. Germline V lookup: CDR1 DFQATT, CDR2 SNEGSKA (reference sequence). The V gene end was trimmed by 6 bases and the J gene end by 4 bases; junction bases not matched to a gene: 11. The CDR3 here is CSASSRGGAADTQYF. DNA for the CDR3: TGCAGTGCCTCCTCGCGGGGGGGGGCGGCAGATACGCAGTATTTT.

This clonotype has only a few counts. The CDR3 is CASSPVMAGQETQYF. DNA of the CDR3: TGTGCCAGCAGCCCGGTTATGGCAGGGCAAGAGACCCAGTACTTC. V usage is TRBV7-9 and J usage is TRBJ2-5, with D possibly TRBD1 on 5 matching bases. The length of the CDR3 is 15 residues. Germline values: CDR1 SEHNR, CDR2 FQNEAQ (reference sequence). The V end lost 5 bases, the J end lost 2 bases, and 15 bases lay between the germline ends.

The chain is built from TRBV27 and TRBJ1-2; maybe TRBD1 (5 bases). V gave up 3 bases and J gave up 6 bases, with 14 bases separating them. CDR3 length: 14 residues. The germline CDR1 and CDR2 sequences are MNHEY and SMNVEV (reference sequence). CDR3 DNA sequence: TGTGCCAGCAGTTTCGGGGGTAGTCTGGATGGCTACACCTTC. It yields the protein CASSFGGSLDGYTF.

The V and J genes are TRBV5-1 and TRBJ1-6, with a possible D match to TRBD1 (6 bases). The germline V gene has CDR1 SGHRS and CDR2 YFSETQ. V gave up 2 bases and J gave up 5 bases, with 17 bases separating them. The CDR3 has 17 amino acids. The CDR3 sequence: CASSFRGAGGDNSPLHF. In DNA form, the CDR3 reads TGCGCCAGCAGCTTTAGGGGAGCCGGGGGCGATAATTCACCCCTCCACTTT.

In this sample, this clonotype turned up a few times. The gene calls are TRBV4-1 and TRBJ1-2, with no clear D. The V end was cut by 3 bases, the J end by 8 bases, with 16 bases between. Germline assignment: CDR1 MGHRA and CDR2 YSYEKL. This CDR3 comprises 14 residues. The CDR3 loop is CASSQPFEYTGYTF. As DNA, the CDR3 is TGCGCCAGCAGCCAGCCCTTTGAGTATACAGGCTACACCTTC.

The V call is TRBV24-1, the J call TRBJ2-3, with D perhaps TRBD1 (6 bases). The CDR3 loop spans 16 amino acids. Trimming cost V 4 bases and J 5 bases, with 18 bases left between them. Germline loops: CDR1 KGHDR, CDR2 SFDVKD. DNA for the CDR3: TGTGCCACCAGTGACACCGGGGCAGGGGCAGGAGATACGCAGTATTTT. Translation gives CATSDTGAGAGDTQYF.

The chain joins TRBV27 to TRBJ1-1, with a tentative D call TRBD1 (6 bases). Germline values: CDR1 MNHEY, CDR2 SMNVEV (reference sequence). The CDR3 consists of 14 residues. V shed 6 bases and J shed 6 bases, with 17 bases lying between them. CDR3 sequence: CASSFTGQSSEAFF. The CDR3 nucleotides are TGTGCCAGCAGCTTTACCGGACAGAGCTCTGAAGCTTTCTTT.